This TCR beta chain was recovered during a study of T-cell memory formation after mild COVID-19. With V trimmed by 7 bases and J by 8 bases, 10 bases remained unmatched. CDR3 size: 14 residues. Study-wide results and caveats: Day 15 to 85 contractors were CD4/CD8 balanced; later expanders leaned CD4+. SARS-CoV-2 specificity was not confirmed for second-wave clones peaking on day 37.

TCRdb reprocessed the 5' RACE reads via MiXCR and lists one record per CDR3 protein. The sample gives around 440,000 distinct CDR3 sequences, 18% of which show up once; 12% is in the top ten. As regards this clonotype: Its matching antigen is unknown.

The receptor was isolated from an adult woman who had mild COVID-19 (a few samples of this study predate the infection). Cell type and time point are not known. Sequencing was carried out using PBMCs or a T cell subset sorted from them (not recorded which). The genes are TRBV12-3 or TRBV12-4 and TRBJ1-4; 7 bases fit TRBD1. The CDR3, as DNA: TGTGCCAGCAATGAGAGGGGGCGCGAGGAAAAACTGTTTTTT. The encoded protein is CASNERGREEKLFF.